The sequence of this T cell receptor (beta chain) was determined in a study of T cells in tumors after PD-1 blockade. General study findings and limits: After therapy, most expanded exhausted CD8+ clones were absent pre-treatment, suggesting clonal replacement. About 40% of tumor TCR clonotypes were also found in blood.

The method was immunoSEQ multiplex PCR; TCRdb's version includes in-frame clones alone and lacks a portion of them. The sample includes roughly 13,000 clones, approximately 73% of them seen just once. Each patient got pembrolizumab 200 mg every 3 weeks or cemiplimab 350 mg every 2 weeks. Post-treatment squamous cell carcinoma samples were taken on average 31 days after treatment start. As to this clone: Its antigen remains unidentified.

V gave up 6 bases and J gave up 8 bases; unmatched junction bases: 7. Germline assignment: CDR1 MNHNS and CDR2 SASEGT. CDR3 length: 14 residues. V and J are TRBV6-1 and TRBJ1-4; 9 nucleotides line up with TRBD1. This clonotype was sampled from a human donor with cutaneous squamous cell carcinoma. The sample here was tumor tissue, taken after anti-PD-1 treatment. CDR3 DNA: TGTGCCAGCAGGCTACAGGGGGCGGGGGAAAAACTGTTTTTT. As protein: CASRLQGAGEKLFF.